Presented here are 14 T cell receptor beta chains from one specimen sequenced in a study of long-term antiretroviral therapy in people with HIV. Version v3.0 of the immunoSEQ assay ran at survey level. Only in-frame clones appear in the TCRdb table, and some are missing; sequencing was by immunoSEQ multiplex PCR. Of 29,000 or so clones in the sample, around 93% were seen once. The input for sequencing was unsorted PBMCs, taken approximately 7.4 years after starting antiretroviral therapy. These receptors were collected from a man in his fifties with HIV.

This clone was seen only once. This rearrangement joins TRBV2 to TRBJ2-3, with D unresolved. Trimming cost V 5 bases and J 5 bases, with 14 bases left between them. Germline lookup yields CDR1 SNHLY and CDR2 FYNNEI. This CDR3 contains 14 residues. CDR3 sequence (DNA): TGTGCCAGCAGTATCTCCTCGGCCCTAGATACGCAGTATTTT. The encoded protein is CASSISSALDTQYF.

The CDR3 sequence: CASSQVVSRGSYEQYF. The CDR3 DNA reads as TGCGCCAGCAGCCAGGTGGTTTCGCGGGGGTCCTACGAGCAGTACTTC. The chain uses TRBV4-3 and TRBJ2-7; 7 bases map to TRBD2. V was clipped by 3 bases and J by 1 base; unmatched bases: 9. Looked up from germline, CDR1 is LGHNA and CDR2 is YSLEER. This CDR3 region has 16 residues.

The genes are TRBV5-6 and TRBJ2-5; 9 nucleotides match TRBD1. With V trimmed by 4 bases and J by 1 base, 8 bases remained unmatched. This CDR3 spans 16 amino acids. Germline V gives CDR1 SGHDT, CDR2 YYEEEE. The CDR3 region is CASSTYRGRLQETQYF. CDR3 bases: TGTGCCAGCAGCACTTACAGGGGGCGACTCCAAGAGACCCAGTACTTC.

This chain uses TRBV4-1 with TRBJ2-1; 16 bases match TRBD2. The CDR3 is made up of 17 amino acids. J was trimmed by 14 bases and V by 1 base; bases with no gene match: 11. Germline loops: CDR1 MGHRA, CDR2 YSYEKL. Written as DNA, the CDR3 is TGCGCCAGCAGCCAAGCCCCCGGGACTAGCGGGGGGGCATCGGAGTTCTTC. Its protein is CASSQAPGTSGGASEFF.

The chain uses TRBV7-2 and TRBJ2-3, with 7 bases lining up with TRBD1. The J segment lost 1 base and the V segment lost 3 bases, leaving 7 bases of the junction unmatched. This CDR3 has 16 amino acids. The germline V gene has CDR1 SGHTA and CDR2 FQGNSA. As DNA, the CDR3 is TGTGCCAGCAGCTTGGGAATGCAGGGGGGCACAGATACGCAGTATTTT. It encodes CASSLGMQGGTDTQYF.

The chain is built from TRBV27 and TRBJ2-7; D is unresolved. This CDR3 is 15 amino acids long. Trimming removed 2 bases from V and 4 bases from J, with 15 bases in between. Germline CDR1 MNHEY, CDR2 SMNVEV (reference sequence). CDR3 DNA: TGTGCCAGCAGTTTAAAAAATATTGGGCCATACGAGCAGTACTTC. Translated: CASSLKNIGPYEQYF.

In nucleotides, the CDR3 is TGTGCCACCAGCAGAGTAACCAACGAGCCCTACGAGCAGTACTTC. This encodes CATSRVTNEPYEQYF. The chain recombines TRBV15 with TRBJ2-7, with no clear D. V lost 1 base to trimming and J lost 2 bases, with 12 bases between them. This CDR3 comprises 15 residues. Germline V gene lookup returns CDR1 LNHNV and CDR2 YYDKDF (reference sequence).

This clone was counted a single time. V gene TRBV7-2 combines with J gene TRBJ1-1; TRBD1 is a possible D gene (5 bases). Germline lookup yields CDR1 SGHTA and CDR2 FQGNSA. V was clipped by 3 bases and J by 1 base, with 9 bases between them. This CDR3 spans 14 amino acids. CDR3 loop: CASSFKQGNTEAFF. In nucleotides, the CDR3 is TGTGCCAGCAGCTTTAAGCAGGGGAACACTGAAGCTTTCTTT.

This rearrangement joins TRBV27 to TRBJ2-7, with 10 bases fitting TRBD1. V lost 7 bases to trimming and J lost 7 bases; unmatched junction nucleotides: 7. CDR3 length: 13 residues. Germline lookup yields CDR1 MNHEY and CDR2 SMNVEV (reference sequence). The CDR3 region is CASMPDRGQEQYF. CDR3 in DNA: TGTGCCAGCATGCCTGACAGGGGGCAGGAGCAGTACTTC.

This chain connects TRBV19 to TRBJ2-7; D unclear. The ends were cut back, 3 bases at V and 2 bases at J, with 5 bases in the middle. CDR1 is LNHDA, CDR2 SQIVND, per germline (reference sequence). The CDR3 consists of 12 residues. CDR3 sequence: CASSIGTYEQYF. The CDR3 coding sequence is TGTGCCAGTAGTATTGGGACCTACGAGCAGTACTTC.

The gene calls are TRBV7-2 and TRBJ2-7; the D gene is possibly TRBD1 (6 bases). The CDR3 contains 15 residues. V lost 4 bases, J lost 0 bases, and 13 bases lay in between. CDR1 is SGHTA and CDR2 is FQGNSA in the germline V gene. Here the CDR3 DNA reads TGTGCCAGCAGCTCAACGGACAGAAGCTCCTACGAGCAGTACTTC. It codes for CASSSTDRSSYEQYF.

This chain uses TRBV5-1 with TRBJ2-3; 9 positions match TRBD2. This CDR3 is built from 15 residues. From germline, CDR1 is SGHRS and CDR2 YFSETQ. The V and J ends lost 4 bases and 0 bases, in that order; junction bases with no gene match: 3. The DNA for the CDR3 is TGCGCCAGCAGCATTCTAGCGGGGAGCACAGATACGCAGTATTTT. Translating it yields CASSILAGSTDTQYF. Full variable domain (rest looked up from reference TRBV5-1 and TRBJ2-3): KAGVTQTPRYLIKTRGQQVTLSCSPISGHRSVSWYQQTPGQGLQFLFEYFSETQRNKGNFPGRFSGRQFSNSRSEMNVSTLELGDSALYLCASSILAGSTDTQYFGPGTRLTVL.

This chain uses TRBV7-8 with TRBJ1-5, with a weak D call TRBD1 (5 bases). V lost 1 base and J 0 bases, leaving 16 bases between the germline ends. The length of the CDR3 is 18 residues. Germline V CDR1 and CDR2: SGHVS, FQNEAQ. The CDR3 region is CASSLGAWGVYSNQPQHF. The CDR3 DNA follows: TGTGCCAGCAGCTTAGGGGCTTGGGGGGTCTATAGCAATCAGCCCCAGCATTTT.

The chain links TRBV13 to TRBJ2-7; no clear D. CDR1 and CDR2 from the germline V gene are PRHDT and FYEKMQ (reference sequence). This CDR3 is built from 13 residues. Trimming cost V 1 base and J 7 bases, with 11 bases left between them. The CDR3 region is CASSLDRLSEQYF. CDR3 sequence (DNA): TGTGCCAGCAGCTTAGACCGCCTGAGTGAGCAGTACTTC.